This TCR beta chain was captured by sequencing in a study of cytomegalovirus exposure and HLA in healthy donors. Study-wide results and caveats: Other equally common chains were less clonally expanded than HLA-associated TCR beta chains, a later analysis showed. Using a false discovery rate of 0.05, a later analysis showed that 16,951 TCR beta sequences were associated with HLA alleles. In a later analysis, V- and J-gene trimming of beta chains associated with a DCLRE1C missense variant, replicated independently.

Remarks on this clone: Its antigen is not known.

V shed 6 bases and J shed 7 bases, with 15 bases lying between them. CDR1 is SQVTM and CDR2 is ANQGSEA in the germline V gene. The CDR3 extends over 12 amino acids. Both 60 Vbeta primers and 13 Jbeta primers went into the PCR. The table came from immunoSEQ multiplex PCR; TCRdb's copy has only in-frame clones and leaves some out. The sample yields about 120,000 clones, around 77% seen once. The rearrangement uses TRBV29-1 and TRBJ1-2; D is undetermined. Input material: PBMCs. The sequence derives from a man younger than 35 in good health and CMV-seropositive. This chain's CDR3 is CSVRRRAGGYTF. Written as DNA, the CDR3 is TGCAGCGTCCGGAGACGGGCGGGTGGCTACACCTTC.